This is a list of T cell receptor beta chains from one sample in a study of shared clonotypes between healthy human individuals. Measured with immunoSEQ multiplex PCR; TCRdb has only the in-frame clones, and not every one. The sample yields about 2 million clones, less than 95% seen once. The source material was naive CD8+ T cells sorted from blood. The receptors come from a man younger than 30 in good health. Both conserved end residues are part of each CDR3. A D gene is named only where the DNA matches it firmly. Not every row has a clone size; where given, it reads once, few, many or a size class.

V gene,D gene,J gene,clone size,CDR3 protein,CDR3 DNA
TRBV27,NA,TRBJ2-5,NA,CASSLMGPQETQYF,TGTGCCAGCAGTTTAATGGGCCCCCAAGAGACCCAGTACTTC
TRBV14,NA,TRBJ2-1,NA,CASSPTDNEQFF,TGTGCCAGCAGCCCAACAGACAATGAGCAGTTCTTC
TRBV4-1,NA,TRBJ2-1,NA,CASSQVALLYNEQFF,TGCGCCAGCAGCCAAGTGGCGTTACTTTACAATGAGCAGTTCTTC
TRBV4-1,NA,TRBJ1-2,NA,CASSQDWGDRVDYGYTF,TGCGCCAGCAGCCAAGATTGGGGTGATAGGGTCGACTATGGCTACACCTTC
TRBV2,NA,TRBJ2-7,NA,CASRAGGAAYEQYF,TGTGCCAGCAGGGCGGGCGGGGCCGCCTACGAGCAGTACTTC
TRBV27,NA,TRBJ1-2,NA,CASSASTGSLGYTF,TGTGCCAGCAGTGCGTCCACAGGGTCGTTGGGCTACACCTTC
TRBV21-1,NA,TRBJ1-2,NA,CASSKVPGPTNYGYTF,TGTGCCAGCAGCAAAGTCCCGGGACCGACGAACTATGGCTACACCTTC
TRBV2,NA,TRBJ1-3,once,CASNAGLSGNTIYF,TGTGCCAGCAATGCGGGCCTCTCTGGAAACACCATATATTTT
TRBV9,TRBD2,TRBJ2-3,NA,CASSKASGSTDTQYF,TGTGCCAGCAGTAAGGCTAGCGGTAGCACAGATACGCAGTATTTT
TRBV5-1,TRBD2,TRBJ2-1,NA,CASRPQLAGVNNEQFF,TGCGCCAGCCGGCCGCAACTAGCGGGAGTGAACAATGAGCAGTTCTTC
TRBV27,TRBD1,TRBJ2-3,NA,CASCPRDSSTDTQYF,TGTGCCAGCTGTCCCCGGGACAGTTCGACAGATACGCAGTATTTT
TRBV9,NA,TRBJ1-2,once,CASSVGAAKAF,TGTGCCAGCAGCGTAGGGGCAGCCAAAGCCTTC
TRBV19,TRBD1,TRBJ2-2,NA,CASSFGPLASQGPSGELFF,TGTGCCAGTAGTTTCGGCCCCCTGGCCTCACAGGGGCCCTCCGGGGAGCTGTTTTTT
TRBV15,NA,TRBJ2-1,once,CATTRKTVYNEQFF,TGTGCCACCACAAGAAAGACAGTATACAATGAGCAGTTCTTC
TRBV6-6,NA,TRBJ2-7,NA,CASRAWGKGNYDEQYF,TGTGCCAGCAGAGCATGGGGAAAGGGGAACTACGACGAGCAGTACTTC
TRBV2,NA,TRBJ1-1,once,CASSVPEGSAQRNTEAFF,TGTGCCAGCAGTGTCCCAGAGGGGTCCGCTCAGAGGAACACTGAAGCTTTCTTT
TRBV25-1,TRBD2,TRBJ2-1,NA,CASSEGAGPSGGNEQFF,TGTGCCAGCAGTGAAGGGGCAGGCCCTTCCGGGGGGAATGAGCAGTTCTTC
TRBV5-1,NA,TRBJ1-6,few,CASSSSGPYNSPLHF,TGCGCCAGCAGTTCTAGTGGGCCCTATAATTCACCCCTCCACTTT
TRBV10-3,TRBD1,TRBJ2-7,NA,CAISEGTGGYEQYF,TGTGCCATCAGTGAGGGGACAGGGGGCTACGAGCAGTACTTC
TRBV4-1,NA,TRBJ2-7,NA,CASSPVYGEQYF,TGCGCCAGCAGCCCCGTGTACGGTGAGCAGTACTTC
TRBV6-1,NA,TRBJ1-5,once,CASSEGDYSNQPQHF,TGTGCCAGCAGTGAAGGGGACTATAGCAATCAGCCCCAGCATTTT
TRBV27,TRBD1,TRBJ1-2,NA,CASSLVAGQKYGYTF,TGTGCCAGCAGCCTGGTGGCGGGACAGAAATATGGCTACACCTTC
TRBV14,NA,TRBJ1-2,NA,CASSPDVLGNYGYTF,TGTGCCAGCAGCCCGGACGTATTGGGAAACTATGGCTACACCTTC
TRBV27,TRBD2,TRBJ2-3,NA,CASSPTSGGSTDTQYF,TGTGCCAGCAGTCCAACTAGCGGGGGTTCAACAGATACGCAGTATTTT
TRBV4-2,TRBD2,TRBJ2-1,NA,CASSQGLAGGNEQFF,TGTGCCAGCAGCCAGGGACTAGCGGGGGGCAATGAGCAGTTCTTC
TRBV5-6,NA,TRBJ1-2,NA,CASSPYGGILPLLSYGYTF,TGTGCCAGCAGCCCGTACGGGGGGATCCTCCCTTTATTGAGCTATGGCTACACCTTC
TRBV11-3,TRBD2,TRBJ2-1,NA,CASSLTPGLAAYNEQFF,TGTGCCAGCAGCTTAACCCCGGGACTAGCGGCTTACAATGAGCAGTTCTTC
TRBV28,NA,TRBJ2-1,once,CASNDRNNEQFF,TGTGCCAGCAACGACAGGAACAATGAGCAGTTCTTC
TRBV5-1,NA,TRBJ2-1,NA,CASSFTANEQFF,TGCGCCAGCAGCTTCACAGCTAATGAGCAGTTCTTC
TRBV6-1,NA,TRBJ1-2,NA,CASSEPGNGNYGYTF,TGTGCCAGCAGTGAGCCAGGGAACGGTAACTATGGCTACACCTTC
TRBV18,NA,TRBJ2-1,NA,CASSPPYGGSYNEQFF,TGTGCCAGCTCACCACCGTATGGGGGCTCCTACAATGAGCAGTTCTTC
TRBV7-9,NA,TRBJ1-2,NA,CASSLGGYYGYTF,TGTGCCAGCAGCTTAGGAGGGTACTATGGCTACACCTTC
TRBV29-1,NA,TRBJ1-4,NA,CSVEYPATNEKLFF,TGCAGCGTTGAATACCCGGCAACGAATGAAAAACTGTTTTTT
TRBV28,NA,TRBJ1-5,NA,CASSLLGGWSNQPQHF,TGTGCCAGCAGTCTCCTAGGGGGTTGGAGCAATCAGCCCCAGCATTTT
TRBV30,NA,TRBJ1-3,NA,CAWSTGHSGNTIYF,TGTGCCTGGAGTACAGGGCACTCTGGAAACACCATATATTTT
TRBV7-8,TRBD2,TRBJ2-3,NA,CASSLAFSGGSTDTQYF,TGTGCCAGCAGCTTAGCGTTCAGCGGGGGTAGCACAGATACGCAGTATTTT
TRBV2,TRBD2,TRBJ2-3,NA,CASGYTSGGHTDTQYF,TGTGCCAGCGGATATACTAGCGGGGGCCACACAGATACGCAGTATTTT
TRBV4-3,NA,TRBJ2-7,NA,CASSQGWGTGTYEQYF,TGCGCCAGCAGCCAAGGTTGGGGCACAGGGACCTACGAGCAGTACTTC
TRBV19,TRBD1,TRBJ2-7,once,CASSMGQGWDEQYF,TGTGCCAGTAGTATGGGACAGGGGTGGGACGAGCAGTACTTC
TRBV4-3,TRBD1,TRBJ1-4,NA,CASSLRQGRADNEKLFF,TGCGCCAGCAGCCTCCGACAGGGCCGTGCGGATAATGAAAAACTGTTTTTT
TRBV6-1,NA,TRBJ1-1,once,CASSERGTGTEAFF,TGTGCCAGCAGTGAAAGGGGGACGGGGACTGAAGCTTTCTTT
TRBV11-3,TRBD2,TRBJ2-7,NA,CASSLPSERGSSYEQYF,TGTGCCAGCAGCTTGCCCTCGGAGCGGGGATCCTCCTACGAGCAGTACTTC
TRBV7-9,NA,TRBJ1-2,NA,CASSLGGYTF,TGTGCCAGCAGCCTAGGAGGCTACACCTTC
TRBV5-1,TRBD1,TRBJ2-7,NA,CAGTDRGFEQYF,TGCGCCGGGACCGACAGGGGGTTCGAGCAGTACTTC
TRBV2,TRBD2,TRBJ2-4,NA,CASSEWIGRGLHF,TGTGCCAGCAGCGAATGGATCGGGAGGGGCCTCCACTTC
TRBV7-9,NA,TRBJ1-1,NA,CASSLDKVHHTEAFF,TGTGCCAGCAGCCTCGACAAGGTCCACCACACTGAAGCTTTCTTT
TRBV5-6,NA,TRBJ2-5,NA,CASSGYQETQYF,TGTGCCAGCAGCGGGTACCAAGAGACCCAGTACTTC
TRBV19,TRBD2,TRBJ2-7,NA,CASSPSGSYEQYF,TGTGCCAGTAGCCCTAGCGGGTCCTACGAGCAGTACTTC
TRBV25-1,NA,TRBJ2-5,few,CASSRDLGETQYF,TGTGCCAGCAGTCGGGACCTCGGAGAGACCCAGTACTTC
TRBV2,NA,TRBJ1-1,once,CASSEGKRFTEAFF,TGTGCCAGCAGTGAAGGGAAAAGATTCACTGAAGCTTTCTTT
TRBV5-6,NA,TRBJ2-3,NA,CASSPEGVYPTDTQYF,TGTGCCAGCAGCCCCGAAGGCGTTTACCCCACAGATACGCAGTATTTT
TRBV4-1,NA,TRBJ1-5,NA,CASSQGPGQPQHF,TGCGCCAGCAGCCAGGGGCCCGGGCAGCCCCAGCATTTT
TRBV19,TRBD1,TRBJ1-6,NA,CASSTGGNSPLHF,TGTGCCAGTTCGACAGGGGGGAATTCACCCCTCCACTTT
TRBV10-3,NA,TRBJ2-5,once,CAISDPDRTETQYF,TGTGCCATCAGTGACCCCGACAGGACGGAGACCCAGTACTTC
TRBV7-9,NA,TRBJ2-3,NA,CASSPTAGVDTQYF,TGTGCCAGCAGCCCGACGGCCGGCGTAGATACGCAGTATTTT
TRBV5-6,NA,TRBJ2-1,NA,CASSYVAEGQGNEQFF,TGTGCCAGCAGCTACGTTGCGGAGGGCCAGGGCAATGAGCAGTTCTTC
TRBV11-3,NA,TRBJ2-2,NA,CASSLGPNTGELFF,TGTGCCAGCAGCTTAGGGCCGAACACCGGGGAGCTGTTTTTT